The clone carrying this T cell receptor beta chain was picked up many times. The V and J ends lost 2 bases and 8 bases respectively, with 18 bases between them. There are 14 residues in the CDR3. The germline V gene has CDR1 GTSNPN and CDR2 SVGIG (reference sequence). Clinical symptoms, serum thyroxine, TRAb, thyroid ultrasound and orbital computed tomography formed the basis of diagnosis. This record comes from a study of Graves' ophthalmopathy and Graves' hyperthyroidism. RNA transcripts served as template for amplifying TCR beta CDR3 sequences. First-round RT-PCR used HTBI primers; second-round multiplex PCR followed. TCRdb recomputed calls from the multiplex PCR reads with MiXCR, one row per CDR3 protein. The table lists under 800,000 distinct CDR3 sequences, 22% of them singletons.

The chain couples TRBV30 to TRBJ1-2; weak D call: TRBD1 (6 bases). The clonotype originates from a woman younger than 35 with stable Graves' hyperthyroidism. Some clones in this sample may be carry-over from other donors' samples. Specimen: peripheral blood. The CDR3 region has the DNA TGTGCCTGGAGTCGAAGGGGGACTTTCGGAGGCTACACCTTC. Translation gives CAWSRRGTFGGYTF.